These 15 T cell receptor beta chains were all obtained from the same sample, sequenced in a study of T cell responses to AZD1222 COVID-19 vaccine. Sequencing used immunoSEQ multiplex PCR; TCRdb keeps in-frame clones, though not all of them. The sample lists under 150,000 clones; 80% to 90% were seen once. This specimen consisted of peripheral blood, obtained on day 0 of MenACWY control vaccination. These receptors came from an adult in good health.

This clone is a singleton in its sample. This sequence joins TRBV5-4 and TRBJ1-1; 7 nucleotides line up with TRBD1. With V trimmed by 5 bases and J by 4 bases, 17 bases remained unmatched. CDR3 size: 17 residues. Germline-derived CDR1 and CDR2 are SGHNT and YYREEE (reference sequence). CDR3 region: CASRGDSPLGRGTEAFF. CDR3 nucleotides: TGTGCCAGCAGAGGGGACAGCCCGTTGGGTAGGGGCACTGAAGCTTTCTTT.

In its sample, this clone was seen a few times. The V and J genes are TRBV7-2 and TRBJ1-5; a possible D gene is TRBD1 (6 bases). The V end was cut by 2 bases, the J end by 3 bases, with 11 bases between. Germline V CDR1 and CDR2: SGHTA, FQGNSA. The CDR3 is 15 residues long. CDR3 loop: CASSLLRQANQPQHF. The DNA of the CDR3 is TGTGCCAGCAGCTTACTCCGACAGGCCAATCAGCCCCAGCATTTT.

The chain has TRBV20-1 and TRBJ1-2; maybe TRBD1 (6 bases). The V end was cut by 3 bases, the J end by 8 bases, with 16 bases between. This CDR3 spans 13 amino acids. Germline V gene data show CDR1 as DFQATT and CDR2 as SNEGSKA (reference sequence). The CDR3 region is CSASQPGAGGYTF. CDR3 DNA sequence: TGCAGTGCTAGTCAGCCAGGGGCCGGGGGCTACACCTTC.

The chain is built from TRBV7-2 and TRBJ2-3, with a tentative D call TRBD1 (6 bases). The CDR3 loop spans 16 amino acids. CDR1 SGHTA and CDR2 FQGNSA come from the germline V gene. The V end was cut by 4 bases, the J end by 0 bases, with 14 bases between. The CDR3 here is CASSSQGTTSTDTQYF. The CDR3 DNA follows: TGTGCCAGCAGCTCGCAGGGGACAACTAGCACAGATACGCAGTATTTT.

The chain carries TRBV18 and TRBJ1-2, with D possibly being TRBD1 (6 bases). Germline loops: CDR1 KGHSH, CDR2 LQKENI. The CDR3 runs 14 residues. Trimming shortened V by 2 bases and J by 7 bases, and 14 bases separated the two germline ends. The CDR3, as DNA: TGTGCCAGCTCACCAAATAGGGCCAGGGGTGGCTACACCTTC. Amino acids: CASSPNRARGGYTF.

The chain couples TRBV2 to TRBJ1-2; the D gene is possibly TRBD1 (6 bases). Germline lookup yields CDR1 SNHLY and CDR2 FYNNEI. The CDR3 spans 14 residues. Trimming cost V 3 bases and J 4 bases, with 12 bases left between them. The CDR3 loop reads CASSDEQGFYGYTF. DNA for the CDR3: TGTGCCAGCAGTGACGAACAGGGATTCTATGGCTACACCTTC.

This clone was seen only once. The chain couples TRBV30 to TRBJ1-4; 7 bases map to TRBD1. Germline CDR1 reads GTSNPN; CDR2 reads SVGIG (reference sequence). The trim removed 0 bases at V and 5 bases at J, leaving 9 bases unmatched. The CDR3 runs 16 residues. The CDR3 region is CAWSVRTTGRNEKLFF. The CDR3 DNA reads TGTGCCTGGAGTGTACGAACGACAGGGAGGAATGAAAAACTGTTTTTT.

The chain couples TRBV28 to TRBJ1-1; perhaps TRBD1 as D (6 bases). The CDR3 sequence is 14 residues long. V was shortened by 3 bases and J by 4 bases, with 12 bases between the two germline ends. Germline CDR1 is MDHEN and CDR2 is SYDVKM. The CDR3 loop is CASSFSGVGTEAFF. CDR3 bases: TGTGCCAGCAGTTTCTCAGGGGTCGGCACTGAAGCTTTCTTT. The complete variable domain, with remaining parts taken from reference TRBV28 and TRBJ1-1, reads DVKVTQSSRYLVKRTGEKVFLECVQDMDHENMFWYRQDPGLGLRLIYFSYDVKMKEKGDIPEGYSVSREKKERFSLILESASTNQTSMYLCASSFSGVGTEAFFGQGTRLTVV.

This chain uses TRBV5-1 with TRBJ2-7; TRBD1 aligns across 8 bases. The CDR3 runs 14 residues. Looked up from germline, CDR1 is SGHRS and CDR2 is YFSETQ. Trimming cost V 3 bases and J 3 bases; bases outside gene matches: 5. CDR3 sequence: CASSYGTGSYEQYF. For the CDR3, the DNA is TGCGCCAGCAGCTACGGGACAGGAAGCTACGAGCAGTACTTC.

In its sample, this clone was seen a few times. V usage is TRBV5-1 and J usage is TRBJ1-3; D remains ambiguous. This CDR3 comprises 14 residues. Germline V lookup: CDR1 SGHRS, CDR2 YFSETQ. Trimming stripped 7 bases from V and 1 base from J, with 12 bases between. The CDR3 protein is CASRSEGSGNTIYF. The CDR3 DNA is TGCGCCAGCCGCTCAGAGGGTTCTGGAAACACCATATATTTT.

The chain recombines TRBV19 with TRBJ1-4; 7 nucleotides agree with TRBD1. Germline-derived CDR1 and CDR2 are LNHDA and SQIVND (reference sequence). V lost 8 bases, J lost 7 bases, and 13 bases stayed unmatched. This CDR3 contains 15 residues. The DNA of the CDR3 is TGTGCCAGTTCATCAGTGCGACAGGGAGGTGAAAAACTGTTTTTT. Encoded protein: CASSSVRQGGEKLFF. Using reference TRBV19 and TRBJ1-4 for the parts outside the CDR3, the full variable domain is DGGITQSPKYLFRKEGQNVTLSCEQNLNHDAMYWYRQDPGQGLRLIYYSQIVNDFQKGDIAEGYSVSREKKESFPLTVTSAQKNPTAFYLCASSSVRQGGEKLFFGSGTQLSVL.

The chain employs TRBV25-1 and TRBJ2-5; D may be TRBD1 (6 bases). The CDR3 loop spans 15 amino acids. In germline, CDR1 is MGHDK, CDR2 SYGVNS. V was trimmed by 2 bases and J by 1 base, leaving 11 bases between them. CDR3 nucleotide sequence: TGTGCCAGCAGTGAAGGGACATTCCGCCAAGAGACCCAGTACTTC. Protein product: CASSEGTFRQETQYF.

This chain joins TRBV19 and TRBJ1-1; TRBD1 is a possible D gene (6 bases). V was shortened by 3 bases and J by 7 bases, with 9 bases between the two germline ends. Germline CDR1 reads LNHDA; CDR2 reads SQIVND (reference sequence). The CDR3 length is 12 residues. The CDR3 region is CASSIRGYEAFF. CDR3 coding DNA: TGTGCCAGTAGTATCAGGGGTTATGAAGCTTTCTTT.

This rearrangement joins TRBV6-4 to TRBJ1-2; TRBD1 is a possible D gene (6 bases). Germline-derived CDR1 and CDR2 are MRHNA and SNTAGT. V lost 8 bases and J lost 4, with 26 bases in between. This CDR3 comprises 17 residues. For the CDR3, the DNA is TGTGCCAGCTTCTTTTTCGTTTTTGGGACAAATGTCTATGGCTACACCTTC. Translated, it gives CASFFFVFGTNVYGYTF.

The chain is built from TRBV28 and TRBJ2-7; the D is unclear. The CDR3 spans 17 residues. Germline V gene lookup returns CDR1 MDHEN and CDR2 SYDVKM. V was clipped by 1 base and J by 0 bases, with 16 bases between them. The CDR3 loop reads CASSLYVLADPSYEQYF. The CDR3 DNA is TGTGCCAGCAGTTTATATGTATTAGCTGACCCCTCCTACGAGCAGTACTTC.